Shown below are 31 T cell receptor beta chains from a single sample sequenced in a study of CD8+CD57+ T cells in acquired aplastic anemia. Using genomic DNA as the template, TCR beta VDJ and CDR3 profiling was carried out. From the reads, TCRdb called clonotypes with MiXCR, one entry per CDR3 protein. Here the sample spans about 220,000 distinct CDR3 sequences, approximately 35% being singletons. Specimen: sorted CD4+, CD8+, or CD8+CD57+ T cells (not recorded which) from PBMCs. Receptors originate from a human donor in good health, serving as a control.

This clonotype came up many times. V gene TRBV5-1 combines with J gene TRBJ2-7, with TRBD2 matching 8 bases. The CDR3 sequence is 13 residues long. V was pared by 4 bases and J by 5 bases, with 5 bases of the junction left unmatched. Germline-derived CDR1 and CDR2 are SGHRS and YFSETQ. CDR3 residues: CASSQLAGNEQYF. In DNA form, the CDR3 reads TGCGCCAGCAGCCAGCTAGCGGGCAACGAGCAGTACTTC.

On this clonotype itself: This could be a read error, since a much larger clone is one nucleotide away. The chain carries TRBV4-2 and TRBJ1-4, with a tentative D call TRBD1 (6 bases). This CDR3 contains 19 residues. Per germline, CDR1 LGHNA and CDR2 YNFKEQ. CDR3 amino acids: CASSLYNRVGFATNERLFF. The CDR3 coding sequence is TGTGCCAGCAGCCTCTATAACAGGGTAGGATTTGCAACTAATGAAAGACTGTTTTTT.

Note on this clonotype: Its ends do not fully match the called genes, so a read error is possible. In nucleotides, the CDR3 is TGTGCCAGCAGTTACCTCGGGGGACTCTACAATGGGCAGTTCTTC. It translates to CASSYLGGLYNGQFF. This chain connects TRBV12-3 or TRBV12-4 to TRBJ2-1; a weak D match, TRBD2 (6 bases). This CDR3 contains 15 residues.

This clonotype was recorded many times. The chain combines TRBV9 with TRBJ2-3, with 9 nucleotides matching TRBD2. The CDR3 loop spans 16 amino acids. The trim removed 0 bases at V and 10 bases at J, leaving 12 bases unmatched. CDR1 is SGDLS and CDR2 is YYNGEE in the germline V gene. CDR3 sequence reads: CASSVGVGGLAHPQYF. The CDR3 nucleotides read TGTGCCAGCAGCGTAGGGGTCGGGGGACTAGCACATCCGCAGTATTTT.

The sample holds many counts of this clonotype. The chain couples TRBV30 to TRBJ2-7; either TRBD1 or TRBD2 may supply D (6 bases each). Trimming stripped 2 bases from V and 0 bases from J, with 14 bases between. The CDR3 sequence is 15 residues long. Germline lookup yields CDR1 GTSNPN and CDR2 SVGIG (reference sequence). The CDR3 protein is CAWSREGGSSYEQYF. CDR3 nucleotide sequence: TGTGCCTGGAGTCGCGAGGGGGGAAGCTCCTACGAGCAGTACTTC.

This clonotype was observed many times. CDR3 sequence: CASRDGGRQGNEQFF. The DNA for the CDR3 is TGTGCCAGCAGAGACGGGGGTAGACAGGGCAATGAGCAGTTCTTC. The rearrangement joins TRBV9 to TRBJ2-1; possible D gene TRBD1, 7 bases. CDR1 is SGDLS and CDR2 is YYNGEE in the germline V gene. The V and J ends lost 5 bases and 6 bases respectively, with 18 bases between them. This CDR3 is 15 amino acids long.

This clonotype was detected ten times or more. V usage is TRBV5-1 and J usage is TRBJ1-5; D uncertain. The germline CDR1 and CDR2 sequences are SGHRS and YFSETQ. The ends were cut back, 0 bases at V and 5 bases at J, with 15 bases in the middle. CDR3 size: 16 residues. Here the CDR3 DNA reads TGCGCCAGCAGCTTGGTGGGAGGCACGGGCGATCAGCCCCAGCATTTT. Amino acids: CASSLVGGTGDQPQHF.

On this clonotype itself: This may be a read error, as it is one base from a much larger clone. The chain links TRBV9 to TRBJ2-1, with D perhaps TRBD1 (6 bases). This CDR3 comprises 14 residues. CDR1 and CDR2 (germline): SGDLS, YYNGEE. Trimming shortened V by 4 bases and J by 13 bases, and 21 bases separated the two germline ends. CDR3 sequence: CASSPRGTQETQFF. The CDR3 DNA is TGTGCCAGCAGCCCCAGGGGAACCCAAGAGACCCAGTTCTTC. Full variable domain (missing parts from reference TRBV9 and TRBJ2-1): DSGVTQTPKHLITATGQRVTLRCSPRSGDLSVYWYQQSLDQGLQFLIQYYNGEERAKGNILERFSAQQFPDLHSELNLSSLELGDSALYFCASSPRGTQETQFFGPGTRLTVL.

This chain joins TRBV18 and TRBJ1-1; no clear D gene. Between the trimmed V and J ends, which lost 6 bases and 0 bases, there was a span of 11 bases. The CDR3 runs to 14 residues. Germline CDR1 KGHSH, CDR2 LQKENI. CDR3 coding DNA: TGTGCCAGCTCTCCCGGATTCCTGAACACTGAAGCTTTCTTT. It translates to CASSPGFLNTEAFF. Combining the CDR3 with reference TRBV18 and TRBJ1-1 gives the whole variable domain NAGVMQNPRHLVRRRGQEARLRCSPMKGHSHVYWYRQLPEEGLKFMVYLQKENIIDESGMPKERFSAEFPKEGPSILRIQQVVRGDSAAYFCASSPGFLNTEAFFGQGTRLTVV.

The chain is built from TRBV7-3 and TRBJ2-1, with D perhaps matching TRBD2 (5 bases). The CDR3 sequence is 13 residues long. V gave up 7 bases and J gave up 10 bases, with 17 bases separating them. Germline V CDR1 and CDR2: SGHTA, FQGTGA. CDR3 amino acids: CASNPSGGKEQFF. The CDR3 DNA sequence: TGTGCCAGCAACCCGTCCGGAGGAAAAGAGCAGTTCTTC.

The sample holds a few counts of this clonotype. A much larger clone differs by one base, so this may be a read error. V gene TRBV14 combines with J gene TRBJ2-5, with D tentatively TRBD1 (5 bases). The CDR3 is 16 amino acids. Per germline, CDR1 SGHDN and CDR2 FVKESK. The CDR3 sequence is CASSQSRAAVQEAQYF. The CDR3 DNA reads as TGTGCCAGCAGCCAATCCAGGGCGGCCGTCCAAGAGGCCCAGTACTTC.

In this sample, this clonotype turned up a few times. A much larger clone lies a single base off, so this may be a read error. The chain has TRBV10-3 and TRBJ1-5; a weak D match, TRBD1 (5 bases). The length of the CDR3 is 11 residues. V was pared by 11 bases and J by 4 bases, with 9 bases between. Germline CDR1 ENHRY, CDR2 SYGVKD. CDR3: CAGGGNQPQHF. The CDR3 DNA follows: TGTGCCGGGGGGGGAAATCAGCCCCAGCATTTT.

This clonotype occurred once. The CDR3 DNA follows: TGTGCCAGCAGCTCGTACGGGACAGGGTACAATGAGCAGTTCTTC. It is translated as CASSSYGTGYNEQFF. V gene TRBV5-4 combines with J gene TRBJ2-1; 9 bases match TRBD1. V shed 3 bases, J shed 4 bases, and the junction held 5 bases outside the gene matches. CDR3 length: 15 residues. Germline lookup yields CDR1 SGHNT and CDR2 YYREEE (reference sequence).

V usage is TRBV27 and J usage is TRBJ1-2, with D possibly being TRBD1 (5 bases). This CDR3 is built from 13 residues. The germline V gene has CDR1 MNHEY and CDR2 SMNVEV (reference sequence). V was clipped by 6 bases and J by 4 bases, with 12 bases between them. CDR3 sequence: CASRPTGVYGYTF. The CDR3 DNA follows: TGTGCCAGCAGACCTACAGGTGTCTATGGCTACACCTTC.

As DNA, the CDR3 is TGTGCCAGCAGTTCGGGGGCGATACGGGCAGCAGGGTCCTACGAGCAGTACTTC. As protein: CASSSGAIRAAGSYEQYF. This rearrangement joins TRBV2 to TRBJ2-7, with D perhaps being TRBD1 or TRBD2 (6 bases each). The CDR3 is 18 residues long. V lost 5 bases and J 1 base, leaving 24 bases between the germline ends. Germline CDR1 SNHLY, CDR2 FYNNEI.

This clonotype was seen a handful of times. V usage is TRBV19 and J usage is TRBJ2-3; 7 nucleotides match TRBD2. J was trimmed by 7 bases and V by 9 bases; bases with no gene match: 16. CDR1 and CDR2 from the germline V gene are LNHDA and SQIVND (reference sequence). The CDR3 loop spans 15 amino acids. CDR3 in amino acids: CASSFRTSRWYTQYF. CDR3 DNA sequence: TGTGCCAGCAGTTTTAGGACTAGTAGGTGGTATACGCAGTATTTT. Looking up the rest from reference TRBV19 and TRBJ2-3 gives the full variable domain: DGGITQSPKYLFRKEGQNVTLSCEQNLNHDAMYWYRQDPGQGLRLIYYSQIVNDFQKGDIAEGYSVSREKKESFPLTVTSAQKNPTAFYLCASSFRTSRWYTQYFGPGTRLTVL.

The chain combines TRBV10-3 with TRBJ2-3, with D possibly being TRBD1 or TRBD2 (5 bases each). The CDR3 sequence is 17 residues long. Germline assignment: CDR1 ENHRY and CDR2 SYGVKD. V lost 2 bases and J 1 base, leaving 16 bases between the germline ends. The CDR3 DNA follows: TGTGCCATCAGTGAGCAGGTGGGGGAACTTGGCACAGATACGCAGTATTTT. Translation gives CAISEQVGELGTDTQYF.

The V call is TRBV2, the J call TRBJ2-6; possibly TRBD1 for D (6 bases). V lost 2 bases and J 4 bases, leaving 12 bases between the germline ends. Germline loops: CDR1 SNHLY, CDR2 FYNNEI. The CDR3 extends over 16 amino acids. CDR3 in DNA: TGTGCCAGCAGTGAACAGGGGCCATTCGGGGCCAACGTCCTGACTTTC. The encoded protein is CASSEQGPFGANVLTF.

The rearrangement joins TRBV12-3 or TRBV12-4 to TRBJ2-7; 9 nucleotides agree with TRBD1. V lost 7 bases and J lost 3; bases outside the gene matches: 10. This CDR3 spans 15 amino acids. This chain's CDR3 is CASNFGTGKIYEQYF. In nucleotides, the CDR3 is TGTGCCAGCAATTTCGGGACAGGGAAGATCTACGAGCAGTACTTC.

The chain recombines TRBV2 with TRBJ2-7, with 8 bases fitting TRBD1. Germline CDR1 reads SNHLY; CDR2 reads FYNNEI. The CDR3 totals 15 residues. V shed 2 bases, J shed 4 bases, and the junction held 7 bases outside the gene matches. CDR3 sequence reads: CASSEYGQGAYEQYF. The CDR3 DNA is TGTGCCAGCAGTGAATATGGGCAGGGGGCGTACGAGCAGTACTTC.

In its sample, this clonotype was seen a few times. This sequence joins TRBV4-2 and TRBJ2-2; D gene uncertain. CDR3 size: 16 residues. Trimming cost V 4 bases and J 1 base, with 13 bases left between them. Germline-derived CDR1 and CDR2 are LGHNA and YNFKEQ. The CDR3 sequence: CASSPGRSLNTGELFF. As DNA, the CDR3 is TGTGCCAGCAGCCCCGGACGGTCTTTGAACACCGGGGAGCTGTTTTTT.

In regard to this clonotype: Possible read error: a much larger clone is one base away. This chain links TRBV19 with TRBJ1-2, with 10 positions matching TRBD1. The length of the CDR3 is 16 residues. The V segment lost 4 bases and the J segment 4 bases; nucleotides outside the gene matches: 9. CDR1 LNHDA and CDR2 SQIVND come from the germline V gene (reference sequence). The CDR3, as DNA: TGTGCCAGTAGTACAACCGGGACAGGGGACCTCTATGGCTACACCTTC. Amino acid sequence: CASSTTGTGDLYGYTF.

This clonotype was detected ten times or more. J is TRBJ1-3 and V is TRBV12-5, with a weak D call TRBD1 (5 bases). The CDR3 consists of 16 residues. The germline gives CDR1 LGHNT, CDR2 FRNRAP. The V and J ends lost 4 bases and 3 bases respectively, with 16 bases between them. The CDR3 is CASGSAPGQIGNTIYF. CDR3 coding DNA: TGTGCTAGTGGTTCCGCACCAGGGCAAATTGGAAACACCATATATTTT. The full variable domain, in which reference TRBV12-5 and TRBJ1-3 provide the parts outside the CDR3, is DARVTQTPRHKVTEMGQEVTMRCQPILGHNTVFWYRQTMMQGLELLAYFRNRAPLDDSGMPKDRFSAEMPDATLATLKIQPSEPRDSAVYFCASGSAPGQIGNTIYFGEGSWLTVV.

This clonotype was recorded a few times. This sequence joins TRBV11-3 and TRBJ2-5; 8 nucleotides match TRBD1. The CDR3 loop spans 17 amino acids. The V gene's germline CDR1 is SGHNT and CDR2 YENEEA. V shed 5 bases and J 2 bases; nucleotides not matched to a gene: 13. The CDR3 sequence: CASSADGQGIGQETQYF. Written as DNA, the CDR3 is TGTGCCAGCAGCGCGGACGGACAGGGAATCGGGCAAGAGACCCAGTACTTC.

A word on this clonotype: This may be a read error, as it is one base from a much larger clone. The chain has TRBV20-1 and TRBJ1-2; D is unclear. This CDR3 comprises 14 residues. Germline CDR1 reads DFQATT; CDR2 reads SNEGSKA (reference sequence). As DNA, the CDR3 is TGCAGTGCTAACCCACCCCTAGCTAACTATGGCTACGCCTTC. This encodes CSANPPLANYGYAF.

This clonotype has ten or more counts. The genes are TRBV19 and TRBJ1-3; D call uncertain. This CDR3 is 12 amino acids long. Germline-derived CDR1 and CDR2 are LNHDA and SQIVND (reference sequence). V shed 6 bases and J shed 2 bases, with 5 bases lying between them. This CDR3 is CASRQPGNTIYF. Written as DNA, the CDR3 is TGTGCCAGTAGACAGCCTGGAAACACCATATATTTT.

The table lists this clonotype with many counts. This chain links TRBV12-3 or TRBV12-4 with TRBJ1-5; D might be TRBD1 (5 bases). The CDR3 runs to 14 residues. V shed 3 bases and J shed 4 bases, with 10 bases lying between them. In DNA, the CDR3 is TGTGCCAGCAGTTTCGGAGGGGCAAATCAGCCCCAGCATTTT. As protein: CASSFGGANQPQHF.

This clonotype was counted at least ten times. This rearrangement joins TRBV5-1 to TRBJ1-1; D gene uncertain. Trimming shortened V by 0 bases and J by 5 bases, and 11 bases separated the two germline ends. From germline, CDR1 is SGHRS and CDR2 YFSETQ. This CDR3 contains 14 residues. This CDR3 is CASSLAMYGTEAFF. DNA for the CDR3: TGCGCCAGCAGCTTGGCCATGTATGGGACTGAAGCTTTCTTT.

The sample holds many counts of this clonotype. The chain is built from TRBV7-9 and TRBJ1-5, with D perhaps TRBD1 (5 bases). Germline loops: CDR1 SEHNR, CDR2 FQNEAQ (reference sequence). The CDR3 loop spans 15 amino acids. V was pared by 0 bases and J by 2 bases, with 8 bases between. The CDR3 DNA follows: TGTGCCAGCAGCTTAGCGGGGGTGGGCAATCAGCCCCAGCATTTT. It is translated as CASSLAGVGNQPQHF.

J is TRBJ2-1 and V is TRBV6-1, with TRBD2 identical over 11 bases. Germline V gene lookup returns CDR1 MNHNS and CDR2 SASEGT. This CDR3 region has 15 residues. V was pared by 7 bases and J by 5 bases, with 7 bases of the junction left unmatched. The DNA of the CDR3 is TGTGCCAGCACAACAGGGACTAGCGGAGACAATGAGCAGTTCTTC. Translation: CASTTGTSGDNEQFF.

This clonotype was found many times. V is TRBV9 and J is TRBJ1-1, with D possibly being TRBD1 (5 bases). CDR1 and CDR2 from the germline V gene are SGDLS and YYNGEE. This CDR3 contains 15 residues. V gave up 2 bases and J gave up 1 base, with 12 bases separating them. CDR3 loop: CASSVGVGANTEAFF. Written as DNA, the CDR3 is TGTGCCAGCAGCGTCGGGGTCGGGGCGAACACTGAAGCTTTCTTT.